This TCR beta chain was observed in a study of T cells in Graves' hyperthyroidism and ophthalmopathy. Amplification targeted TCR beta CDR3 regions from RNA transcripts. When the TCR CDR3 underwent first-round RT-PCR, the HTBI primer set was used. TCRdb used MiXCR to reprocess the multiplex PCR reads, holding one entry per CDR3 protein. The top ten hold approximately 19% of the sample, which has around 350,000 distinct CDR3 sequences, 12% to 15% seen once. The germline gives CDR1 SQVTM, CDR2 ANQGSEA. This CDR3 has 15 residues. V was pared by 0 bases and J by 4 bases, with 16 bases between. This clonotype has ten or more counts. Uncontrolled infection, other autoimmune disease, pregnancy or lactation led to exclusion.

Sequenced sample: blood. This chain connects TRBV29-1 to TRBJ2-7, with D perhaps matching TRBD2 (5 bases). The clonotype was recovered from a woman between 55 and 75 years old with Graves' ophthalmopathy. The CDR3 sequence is CSVEDPSTEFYEQYF. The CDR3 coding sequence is TGCAGCGTTGAAGACCCTAGCACAGAGTTTTACGAGCAGTACTTC.